A selection of T cell receptor beta chains follows, all from one sample in a study of CD8 T cells in ankylosing spondylitis. From the 5' RACE reads, TCRdb called clonotypes with MiXCR, one entry per CDR3 protein. The table shows around 250,000 distinct CDR3 sequences, with about 11% occurring only once. Sequencing was carried out using blood, either unsorted or a sorted T cell fraction (not recorded which). These receptors were taken from a male donor with ankylosing spondylitis or in good health (not recorded which). The CDR3 runs from the conserved cysteine through the conserved F or W. D genes are given only for firm matches. Expanded clones get a size class; other rows say once, few or many, or leave the size out.

D	size	V	J	CDR3	DNA
-	many	TRBV5-6	TRBJ1-4	CASSFFTGRDAEKLFF	TGTGCCAGCAGCTTTTTTACGGGCAGGGACGCGGAAAAACTGTTTTTT
TRBD2	-	TRBV28	TRBJ2-7	CASRLAGDISYEQYF	TGTGCCAGCAGATTAGCGGGTGACATATCCTACGAGCAGTACTTC
-	many	TRBV12-3/TRBV12-4	TRBJ2-2	CASSLEGTNTGELFF	TGTGCCAGCAGTTTGGAAGGGACCAACACCGGGGAGCTGTTTTTT
-	-	TRBV3-1	TRBJ1-1	CASSQRQNTEAFF	TGTGCCAGCAGCCAAAGGCAGAACACTGAAGCTTTCTTT
-	-	TRBV12-3/TRBV12-4	TRBJ2-2	CASSAYRSGELLF	TGTGCCAGCAGTGCGTATCGGTCCGGGGAGCTGCTTTTT
TRBD2	many	TRBV12-3/TRBV12-4	TRBJ2-3	CASSPELAGRTDTQYF	TGTGCCAGCAGTCCAGAACTAGCGGGGCGCACAGATACGCAGTATTTT
-	many	TRBV5-1	TRBJ2-7	CASSQYPGFSYEQYF	TGCGCCAGCAGCCAGTACCCAGGGTTCTCCTACGAGCAGTACTTC
TRBD2	few	TRBV11-1	TRBJ2-3	CASSHRTSGATSTDTQYF	TGTGCCAGCAGCCATAGGACTAGCGGGGCAACTAGCACAGATACGCAGTATTTT
-	many	TRBV29-1	TRBJ2-1	CSVEWLNNEQFF	TGCAGCGTTGAATGGTTAAACAATGAGCAGTTCTTC
-	many	TRBV9	TRBJ2-5	CASSAPRAAGQETQYF	TGTGCCAGCAGCGCCCCCCGGGCCGCGGGGCAAGAGACCCAGTACTTC
-	many	TRBV3-1	TRBJ2-3	CASMGDPSGKQYF	TGTGCCAGCATGGGAGACCCAAGTGGGAAGCAGTATTTT
-	many	TRBV10-3	TRBJ1-2	CAITWRKEDYGYTF	TGTGCCATCACGTGGCGGAAGGAGGACTATGGCTACACCTTC
TRBD2	many	TRBV5-1	TRBJ2-1	CASSSGTKGNEQFF	TGCGCCAGCAGCTCAGGGACTAAAGGGAATGAGCAGTTCTTC
TRBD1	-	TRBV2	TRBJ2-7	CASSGGQGTHEQYF	TGTGCCAGCAGTGGAGGACAGGGGACCCACGAGCAGTACTTC
TRBD2	many	TRBV11-2	TRBJ2-7	CASKSGGAYEQYF	TGTGCCAGCAAAAGCGGGGGCGCCTACGAGCAGTACTTC
-	-	TRBV5-1	TRBJ1-1	CASSEGTEAFF	TGCGCCAGCAGTGAGGGCACTGAAGCTTTCTTT
-	many	TRBV5-1	TRBJ1-1	CASMVGTLVNAEAFF	TGCGCCAGCATGGTTGGTACGCTGGTTAACGCTGAAGCTTTCTTT
TRBD1	many	TRBV25-1	TRBJ2-3	CASSPRGRDTQYF	TGTGCCAGCAGTCCCAGGGGGCGAGATACGCAGTATTTT
-	many	TRBV5-1	TRBJ1-6	CASSLDSSRDGTSPLHF	TGCGCCAGCAGCTTGGATTCGTCCAGGGACGGTACTTCACCCCTCCACTTT
-	many	TRBV9	TRBJ2-1	CASSDSGSTYNEQFF	TGTGCCAGCAGCGACAGCGGGTCTACCTACAATGAGCAGTTCTTC
TRBD2	many	TRBV4-2	TRBJ2-1	CASSQLSPGGWDEQFF	TGTGCCAGCAGCCAGTTGTCTCCGGGAGGATGGGATGAGCAGTTCTTC
TRBD1	many	TRBV4-1	TRBJ2-7	CASSQPGTATYEQYF	TGCGCCAGCAGCCAACCCGGGACAGCAACCTACGAGCAGTACTTC
-	many	TRBV7-3	TRBJ1-2	CASSLQEGVGGYTF	TGTGCCAGCAGCTTACAGGAGGGTGTAGGAGGCTACACCTTC
TRBD1	many	TRBV5-1	TRBJ1-2	CASSALPGQGYGYTF	TGCGCCAGCAGCGCCCTTCCGGGACAGGGCTATGGCTACACCTTC
TRBD2	few	TRBV6-5	TRBJ2-5	CASSYGLAGGTQYF	TGTGCCAGCAGTTACGGACTAGCGGGAGGGACCCAGTACTTC
TRBD1	many	TRBV5-1	TRBJ2-7	CASSPGYTGGLYEQYF	TGCGCCAGCAGCCCTGGCTATACAGGGGGCCTCTACGAGCAGTACTTC
-	many	TRBV29-1	TRBJ1-2	CSVLTGSRGGYTF	TGCAGCGTCCTCACAGGGAGCAGAGGAGGCTACACCTTC
-	-	TRBV30	TRBJ1-3	CAWNLLNTIYF	TGTGCCTGGAACCTCTTAAACACCATATATTTT
TRBD1	few	TRBV18	TRBJ2-1	CASSPRTGEEQFF	TGTGCCAGCTCACCCAGGACAGGTGAAGAGCAGTTCTTC
TRBD2	many	TRBV9	TRBJ2-5	CASSVDGLAETQYF	TGTGCCAGCAGCGTAGACGGACTAGCGGAGACCCAGTACTTC
-	-	TRBV20-1	TRBJ2-1	CSARGGGTLALSSYNEQFF	TGCAGTGCTAGAGGGGGCGGCACCCTAGCTCTGAGCTCCTACAATGAGCAGTTCTTC
TRBD1	few	TRBV5-1	TRBJ2-1	CASSSSASGTGLNGEQFF	TGCGCCAGCAGCTCGTCAGCCTCCGGGACAGGGCTTAATGGTGAGCAGTTCTTC
-	few	TRBV19	TRBJ1-1	CASNRGGTEAFF	TGTGCCAGTAATAGAGGCGGGACTGAAGCTTTCTTT
-	-	TRBV2	TRBJ2-1	CASSMTQSKFF	TGTGCCAGCAGTATGACCCAGTCAAAGTTCTTC
TRBD2	many	TRBV9	TRBJ2-3	CASSVGASGGGTDTQYF	TGTGCCAGCAGCGTAGGGGCTAGCGGGGGAGGAACAGATACGCAGTATTTT
-	many	TRBV20-1	TRBJ2-7	CSAQGWGLASEQYF	TGCAGTGCTCAAGGGTGGGGCCTAGCCAGCGAGCAGTACTTC
-	many	TRBV12-3/TRBV12-4	TRBJ2-7	CASSLDSGYAVNEQYF	TGTGCCAGCAGTTTAGATTCAGGGTACGCAGTAAACGAGCAGTACTTC
TRBD1	few	TRBV4-2	TRBJ1-2	CASSQKESGQGDGYTF	TGTGCCAGCAGCCAAAAGGAGTCGGGACAGGGAGATGGCTACACCTTC
-	few	TRBV10-3	TRBJ1-5	CAISESGRPQHF	TGTGCCATCAGTGAGTCAGGGCGGCCCCAGCATTTT
TRBD2	many	TRBV5-1	TRBJ2-2	CASRPGLDLPGELFF	TGCGCCAGCAGACCGGGACTAGATTTGCCCGGGGAGCTGTTTTTT
-	many	TRBV4-2	TRBJ2-3	CASSQEGTRGDTDTQYF	TGTGCCAGCAGCCAAGAAGGGACCAGAGGGGACACAGATACGCAGTATTTT
-	many	TRBV25-1	TRBJ2-5	CASRPGQQETQYF	TGTGCCAGCAGACCGGGACAACAAGAGACCCAGTACTTC
-	many	TRBV10-1	TRBJ2-5	CASSGWGLGETQYF	TGCGCCAGCAGTGGCTGGGGTTTGGGCGAGACCCAGTACTTC
-	once	TRBV12-3/TRBV12-4	TRBJ1-3	CASSPGGNTIYF	TGTGCCAGCTCCCCGGGGGGAAACACCATATATTTT
-	many	TRBV25-1	TRBJ2-1	CASSELSGNEQFF	TGTGCCAGCAGTGAATTATCCGGGAATGAGCAGTTCTTC
-	few	TRBV2	TRBJ2-3	CASSELAIDTQYF	TGTGCCAGCAGTGAACTGGCAATCGATACGCAGTATTTT
TRBD1	many	TRBV11-2	TRBJ1-3	CASSQDREGNTIYF	TGTGCCAGCAGCCAAGACAGGGAAGGAAACACCATATATTTT
-	few	TRBV11-2	TRBJ2-1	CASSLSTGAGEQFF	TGTGCCAGCAGCTTATCCACAGGAGCGGGTGAGCAGTTCTTC
-	many	TRBV4-1	TRBJ2-1	CASSQFYRAPGYEQFF	TGCGCCAGCAGCCAATTTTACCGGGCCCCAGGCTATGAGCAGTTCTTC